This T cell receptor (beta chain) was identified during a study of blood T cell repertoires in COVID-19. Across the study: The United States, Italy and Spain supplied acute and convalescent COVID-19 samples.

CDR1 is SGHVS and CDR2 is FQNEAQ in the germline V gene. The CDR3 length is 14 residues. Trimming removed 7 bases at V and 2 bases at J, with 12 bases between. In the original workflow: Amplifying reference gene primers gave estimates of nucleated cell counts. Only in-frame clones appear in the TCRdb table, and some are missing; sequencing was by immunoSEQ multiplex PCR. D and trimming come from the DNA, and the V and J calls and clone size come from that table. The sample shows 150,000 or so clones, more than 85% of them seen only once. This chain links TRBV7-8 with TRBJ1-5; D is ambiguous. This receptor was taken from a woman in her 70s with acute or convalescent COVID-19. Input material: peripheral blood. The CDR3 region has the DNA TGTGCCAGCACCAAGAACCCGGGCAATCAGCCCCAGCATTTT. Translating it yields CASTKNPGNQPQHF.